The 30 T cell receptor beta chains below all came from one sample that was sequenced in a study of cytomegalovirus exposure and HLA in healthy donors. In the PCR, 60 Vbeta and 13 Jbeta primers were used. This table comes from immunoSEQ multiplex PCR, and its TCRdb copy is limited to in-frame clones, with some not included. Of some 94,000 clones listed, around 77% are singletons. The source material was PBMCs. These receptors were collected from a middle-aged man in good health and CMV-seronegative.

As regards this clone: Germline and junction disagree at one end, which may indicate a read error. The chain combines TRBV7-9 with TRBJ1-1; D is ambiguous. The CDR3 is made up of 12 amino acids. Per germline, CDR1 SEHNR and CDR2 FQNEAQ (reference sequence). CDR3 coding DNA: TGTTCCAGCAGCCTCGGTGGCACTGAAGCTTTCTTT. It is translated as CSSSLGGTEAFF.

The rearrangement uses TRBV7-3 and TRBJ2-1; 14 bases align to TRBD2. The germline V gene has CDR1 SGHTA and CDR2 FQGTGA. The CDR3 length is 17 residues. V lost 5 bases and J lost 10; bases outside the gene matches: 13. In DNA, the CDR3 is TGTGCCAGCAGCCTCTCGGGGGGGACTAGCGGGGGCTGGGAGCAGTTCTTC. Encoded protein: CASSLSGGTSGGWEQFF.

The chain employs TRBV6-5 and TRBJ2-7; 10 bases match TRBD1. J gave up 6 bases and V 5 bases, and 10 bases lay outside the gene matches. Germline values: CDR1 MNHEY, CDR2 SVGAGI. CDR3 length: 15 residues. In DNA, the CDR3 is TGTGCCAGCAGTCGATCCGGACAGGGGGACGGCGAGCAGTACTTC. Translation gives CASSRSGQGDGEQYF.

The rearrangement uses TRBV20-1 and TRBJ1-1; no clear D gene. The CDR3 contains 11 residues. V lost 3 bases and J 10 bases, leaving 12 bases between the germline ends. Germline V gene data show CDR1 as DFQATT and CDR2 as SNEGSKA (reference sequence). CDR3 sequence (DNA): TGCAGTGCTAGTCGGGCGGGCGCAGCTTTCTTT. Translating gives CSASRAGAAFF.

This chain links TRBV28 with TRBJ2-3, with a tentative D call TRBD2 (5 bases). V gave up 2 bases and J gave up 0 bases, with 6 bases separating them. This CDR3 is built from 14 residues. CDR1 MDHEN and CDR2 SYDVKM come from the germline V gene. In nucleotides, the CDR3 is TGTGCCAGCAGTTTAGGGAGAAGCACAGATACGCAGTATTTT. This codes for CASSLGRSTDTQYF. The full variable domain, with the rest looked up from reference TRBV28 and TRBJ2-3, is DVKVTQSSRYLVKRTGEKVFLECVQDMDHENMFWYRQDPGLGLRLIYFSYDVKMKEKGDIPEGYSVSREKKERFSLILESASTNQTSMYLCASSLGRSTDTQYFGPGTRLTVL.

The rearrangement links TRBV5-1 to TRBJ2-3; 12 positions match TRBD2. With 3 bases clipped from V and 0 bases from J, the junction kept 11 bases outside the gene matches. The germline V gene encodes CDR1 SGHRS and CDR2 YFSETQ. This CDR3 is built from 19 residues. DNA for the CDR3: TGCGCCAGCAGCTGGGGGAGGACTAGCGGGACCCTTAGCACAGATACGCAGTATTTT. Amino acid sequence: CASSWGRTSGTLSTDTQYF.

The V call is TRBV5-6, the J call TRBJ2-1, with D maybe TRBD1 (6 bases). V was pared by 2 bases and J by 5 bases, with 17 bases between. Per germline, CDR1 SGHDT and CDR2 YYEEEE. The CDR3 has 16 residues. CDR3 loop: CASSFGGRVRHNEQFF. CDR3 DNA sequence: TGTGCCAGCAGCTTTGGGGGCAGGGTGAGACACAATGAGCAGTTCTTC.

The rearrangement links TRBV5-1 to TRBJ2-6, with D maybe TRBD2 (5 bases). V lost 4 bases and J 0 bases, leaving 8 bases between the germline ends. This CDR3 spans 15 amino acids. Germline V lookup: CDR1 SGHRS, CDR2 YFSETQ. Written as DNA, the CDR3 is TGCGCCAGCAGCCCCGAGGGCTCTGGGGCCAACGTCCTGACTTTC. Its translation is CASSPEGSGANVLTF.

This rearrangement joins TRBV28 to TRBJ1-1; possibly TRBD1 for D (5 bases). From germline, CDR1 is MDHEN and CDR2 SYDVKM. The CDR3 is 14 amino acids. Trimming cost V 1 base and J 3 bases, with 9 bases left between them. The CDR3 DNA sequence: TGTGCCAGCAGTTTATCAGGGTTAGACACTGAAGCTTTCTTT. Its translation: CASSLSGLDTEAFF.

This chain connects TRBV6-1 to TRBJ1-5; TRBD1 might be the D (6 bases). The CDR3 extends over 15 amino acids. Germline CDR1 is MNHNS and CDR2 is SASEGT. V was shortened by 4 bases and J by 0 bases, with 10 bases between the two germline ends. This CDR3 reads CASSARTDSNQPQHF. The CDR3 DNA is TGTGCCAGCAGTGCAAGGACAGATAGCAATCAGCCCCAGCATTTT.

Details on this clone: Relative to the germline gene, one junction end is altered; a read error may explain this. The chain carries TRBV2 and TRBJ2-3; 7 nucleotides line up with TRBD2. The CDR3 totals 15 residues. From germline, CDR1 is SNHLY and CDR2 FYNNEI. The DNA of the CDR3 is TGTGCCAGCGGTGATTCTAGCGGACACACAGATACGCAGTATTTT. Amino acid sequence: CASGDSSGHTDTQYF.

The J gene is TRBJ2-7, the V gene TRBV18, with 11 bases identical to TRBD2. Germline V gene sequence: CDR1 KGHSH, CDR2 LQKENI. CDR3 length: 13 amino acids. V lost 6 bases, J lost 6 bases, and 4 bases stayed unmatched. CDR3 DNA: TGTGCCAGCTCCCTGGGGACTAGCGGCGAGCAGTACTTC. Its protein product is CASSLGTSGEQYF.

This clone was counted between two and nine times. CDR3 coding DNA: TGTGCCAGCAGTGATGGACAGGGTGCCAATTCACCCCTCCACTTT. It yields the protein CASSDGQGANSPLHF. The V call is TRBV25-1, the J call TRBJ1-6, with 8 bases matching TRBD1. After removal of 3 bases from V and 7 bases from J, the junction contained 5 bases not matched to a gene. CDR1 is MGHDK, CDR2 SYGVNS, per germline. This CDR3 is 15 amino acids long. The whole variable domain, remainder taken from reference TRBV25-1 and TRBJ1-6, is EADIYQTPRYLVIGTGKKITLECSQTMGHDKMYWYQQDPGMELHLIHYSYGVNSTEKGDLSSESTVSRIRTEHFPLTLESARPSHTSQYLCASSDGQGANSPLHFGNGTRLTVT.

The CDR3 region has the DNA TGTGCCTGGAGTTCACTGGATGAGCAGTTCTTC. It translates to CAWSSLDEQFF. The chain employs TRBV30 and TRBJ2-1; D gene uncertain. Germline V CDR1 and CDR2: GTSNPN, SVGIG (reference sequence). The length of the CDR3 is 11 residues. The V end lost 2 bases, the J end lost 8 bases, and 7 bases lay between the germline ends.

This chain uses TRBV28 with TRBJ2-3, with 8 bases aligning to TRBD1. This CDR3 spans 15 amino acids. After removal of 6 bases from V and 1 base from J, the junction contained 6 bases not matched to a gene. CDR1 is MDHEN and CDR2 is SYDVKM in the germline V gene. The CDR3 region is CASRFPGQGTDTQYF. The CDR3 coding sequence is TGTGCCAGCAGATTTCCGGGACAGGGCACAGATACGCAGTATTTT. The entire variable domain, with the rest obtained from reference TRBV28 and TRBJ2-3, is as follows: DVKVTQSSRYLVKRTGEKVFLECVQDMDHENMFWYRQDPGLGLRLIYFSYDVKMKEKGDIPEGYSVSREKKERFSLILESASTNQTSMYLCASRFPGQGTDTQYFGPGTRLTVL.

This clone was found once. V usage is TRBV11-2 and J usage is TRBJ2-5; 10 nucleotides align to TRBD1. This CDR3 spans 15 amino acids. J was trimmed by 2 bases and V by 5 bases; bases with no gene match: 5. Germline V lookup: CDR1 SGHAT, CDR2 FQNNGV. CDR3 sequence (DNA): TGTGCCAGCAGCGCGACAGGGGGCCTACAAGAGACCCAGTACTTC. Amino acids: CASSATGGLQETQYF.

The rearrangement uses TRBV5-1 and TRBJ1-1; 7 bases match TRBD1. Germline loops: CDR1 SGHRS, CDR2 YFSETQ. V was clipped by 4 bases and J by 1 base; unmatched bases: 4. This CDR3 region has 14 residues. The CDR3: CASSGHRGNTEAFF. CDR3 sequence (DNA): TGCGCCAGCAGCGGTCACAGGGGGAACACTGAAGCTTTCTTT.

CDR3 loop: CASSPGHSLVWSYEQYF. The DNA of the CDR3 is TGTGCCAGCAGCCCGGGACACTCTCTGGTGTGGTCCTACGAGCAGTACTTC. The rearrangement links TRBV7-9 to TRBJ2-5, with TRBD1 as a possible D gene (6 bases). The J call is doubtful: the DNA matches TRBJ2-7 better. CDR1 and CDR2 from the germline V gene are SEHNR and FQNEAQ (reference sequence). CDR3 length: 17 amino acids.

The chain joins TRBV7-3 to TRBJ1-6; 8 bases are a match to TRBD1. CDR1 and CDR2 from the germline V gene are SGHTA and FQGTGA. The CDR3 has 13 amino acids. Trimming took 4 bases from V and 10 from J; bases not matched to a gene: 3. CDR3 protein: CASSSTGVSPLHF. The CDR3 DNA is TGTGCCAGCAGCTCGACAGGGGTCTCACCCCTCCACTTT.

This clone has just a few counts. CDR3 nucleotides: TGTGCCTGGAGCGGACAGGGTAGTTCACCCCTCCACTTT. Translated: CAWSGQGSSPLHF. The V gene is TRBV30, the J gene TRBJ1-6, with 8 bases lining up with TRBD1. The CDR3 is 13 amino acids. The ends lost 3 bases at V and 9 bases at J; junction bases unmatched: 4. Germline V gene sequence: CDR1 GTSNPN, CDR2 SVGIG (reference sequence).

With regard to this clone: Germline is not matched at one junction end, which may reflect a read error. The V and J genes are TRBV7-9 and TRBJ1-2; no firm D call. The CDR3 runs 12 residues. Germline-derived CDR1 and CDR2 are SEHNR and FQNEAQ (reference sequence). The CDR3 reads CSSSPPGVGYTF. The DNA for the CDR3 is TGTTCCAGCAGCCCCCCGGGTGTTGGCTACACCTTC.

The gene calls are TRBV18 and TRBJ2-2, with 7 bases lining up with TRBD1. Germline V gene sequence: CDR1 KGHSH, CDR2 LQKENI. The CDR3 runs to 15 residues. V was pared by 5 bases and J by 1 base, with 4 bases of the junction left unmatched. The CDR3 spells CASSSWTGNTGELFF. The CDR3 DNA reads TGTGCCAGCTCAAGTTGGACAGGGAACACCGGGGAGCTGTTTTTT.

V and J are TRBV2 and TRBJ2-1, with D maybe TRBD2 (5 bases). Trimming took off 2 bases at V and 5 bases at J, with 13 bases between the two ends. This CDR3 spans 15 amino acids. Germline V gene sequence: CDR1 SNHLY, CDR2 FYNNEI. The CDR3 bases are TGTGCCAGCAGTGAAAGGGAGACGAGAAACAATGAGCAGTTCTTC. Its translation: CASSERETRNNEQFF.

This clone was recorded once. The CDR3 region has the DNA TGTGCCAGCAGCAGAGGAGCCGAAGGCACTGAAGCTTTCTTT. The encoded protein is CASSRGAEGTEAFF. This rearrangement joins TRBV9 to TRBJ1-1; no reliable D call. V lost 4 bases to trimming and J lost 4 bases, with 14 bases between them. Germline V CDR1 and CDR2: SGDLS, YYNGEE. CDR3 length: 14 amino acids.

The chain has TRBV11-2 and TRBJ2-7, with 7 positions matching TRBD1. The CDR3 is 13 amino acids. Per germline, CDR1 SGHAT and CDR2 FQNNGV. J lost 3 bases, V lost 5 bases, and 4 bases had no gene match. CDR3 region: CASSKQGIYEQYF. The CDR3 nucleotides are TGTGCCAGCAGCAAACAGGGGATCTACGAGCAGTACTTC.

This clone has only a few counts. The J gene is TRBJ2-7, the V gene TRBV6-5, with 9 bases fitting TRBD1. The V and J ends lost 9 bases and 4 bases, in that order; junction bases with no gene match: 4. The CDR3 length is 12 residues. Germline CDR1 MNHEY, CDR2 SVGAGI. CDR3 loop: CASQTGGYEQYF. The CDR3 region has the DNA TGTGCCAGTCAGACAGGGGGTTACGAGCAGTACTTC.

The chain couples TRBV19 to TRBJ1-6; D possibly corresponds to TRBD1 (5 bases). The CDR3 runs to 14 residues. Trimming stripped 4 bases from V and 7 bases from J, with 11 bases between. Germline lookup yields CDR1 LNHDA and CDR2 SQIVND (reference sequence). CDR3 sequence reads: CASSKDKSNSPLHF. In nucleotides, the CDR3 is TGTGCCAGTAGTAAGGACAAGAGCAATTCACCCCTCCACTTT. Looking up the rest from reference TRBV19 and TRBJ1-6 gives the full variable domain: DGGITQSPKYLFRKEGQNVTLSCEQNLNHDAMYWYRQDPGQGLRLIYYSQIVNDFQKGDIAEGYSVSREKKESFPLTVTSAQKNPTAFYLCASSKDKSNSPLHFGNGTRLTVT.

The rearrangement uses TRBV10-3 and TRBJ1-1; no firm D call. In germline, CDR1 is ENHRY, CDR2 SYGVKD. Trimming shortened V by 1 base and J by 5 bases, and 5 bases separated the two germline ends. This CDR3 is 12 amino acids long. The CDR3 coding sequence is TGTGCCATCAGTGAGTTAGTAACTGAAGCTTTCTTT. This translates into CAISELVTEAFF.

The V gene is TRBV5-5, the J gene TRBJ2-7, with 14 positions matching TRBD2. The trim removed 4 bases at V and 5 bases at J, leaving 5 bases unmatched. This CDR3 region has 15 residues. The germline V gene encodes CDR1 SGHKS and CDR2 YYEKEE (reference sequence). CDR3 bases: TGTGCCAGCAGCGGGACTAGCGGGAGTGGGAACGAGCAGTACTTC. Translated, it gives CASSGTSGSGNEQYF.

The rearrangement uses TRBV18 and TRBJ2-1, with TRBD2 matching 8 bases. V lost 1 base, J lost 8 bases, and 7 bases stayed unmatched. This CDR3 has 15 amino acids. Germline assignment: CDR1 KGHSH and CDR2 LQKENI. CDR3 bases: TGTGCCAGCTCACCACAAGGAGGGACTAGGGATGAGCAGTTCTTC. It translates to CASSPQGGTRDEQFF. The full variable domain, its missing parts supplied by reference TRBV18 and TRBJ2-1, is NAGVMQNPRHLVRRRGQEARLRCSPMKGHSHVYWYRQLPEEGLKFMVYLQKENIIDESGMPKERFSAEFPKEGPSILRIQQVVRGDSAAYFCASSPQGGTRDEQFFGPGTRLTVL.